This T cell receptor (beta chain) was documented in a study of cytomegalovirus exposure and HLA in healthy donors. Study outcomes and limitations: Some V segments could not be told apart, so they were left out, TRBV6-2 and TRBV6-3 among them. In an earlier analysis, productive rearrangement rates for most beta V segments clustered near 87% or 30%.

CDR3 length: 14 residues. V gave up 0 bases and J gave up 3 bases, with 10 bases separating them. Germline CDR1 SGDLS, CDR2 YYNGEE. PCR amplification relied on 60 Vbeta primers (plus 13 Jbeta primers). Produced via immunoSEQ multiplex PCR; TCRdb's table is partial and in-frame only. The sample has approximately 200,000 clones, and its top ten clones hold almost 0.75%. Worth noting for this clone: Its matching antigen is unknown.

The V and J genes are TRBV9 and TRBJ2-7; possibly TRBD2 for D (5 bases). This receptor was obtained from a boy aged 5-17 years in good health and CMV-seronegative. Sequencing input: PBMCs. In DNA form, the CDR3 reads TGTGCCAGCAGCGTAGATGAGGGTTACTACGAGCAGTACTTC. Protein product: CASSVDEGYYEQYF.